The present TCR beta chain was sequenced within a study of blood T cell repertoires in COVID-19. About the study: Both acute and convalescent COVID-19 samples were obtained from the United States, Italy and Spain. Sources were T cells, B-cell-depleted T cells, or PBMCs; the material itself was cDNA or gDNA.

In the study's own analysis: Nucleated cell number was recorded as an estimate derived from reference gene primer amplification. Libraries were prepared by immunoSEQ multiplex PCR; TCRdb keeps only in-frame clonotypes and omits some of them. V and J calls and clone size come straight from that table; D and trimming were deduced from the DNA. The sample yields some 230,000 clones, approximately 81% seen once. This CDR3 has 13 residues. The junction had 2 bases not matched to a gene; V was cut back by 3 bases and J by 6 bases. Germline CDR1 reads LGHDT; CDR2 reads YNNKEL (reference sequence). The TCR originated in a middle-aged man with acute or convalescent COVID-19. The sequenced sample consisted of peripheral blood. The rearrangement joins TRBV3-1 (or the pseudogene TRBV3-2) to TRBJ1-5; 7 bases fit TRBD1. Here the CDR3 DNA reads TGTGCCAGCAGCCATTCAGGGGGTCAGCCCCAGCATTTT. It is translated as CASSHSGGQPQHF.